These T cell receptor beta chains were read from a single sample in a study of cytomegalovirus exposure and HLA in healthy donors. TCRdb's copy holds only in-frame clones and misses some; the assay was immunoSEQ multiplex PCR. The repertoire includes roughly 120,000 clones, about 80% of them detected once, and roughly 2% sits in the top ten. The sample was PBMCs. Receptor source: a man in his late teens or twenties in good health and CMV-seronegative. CDR3s include the opening cysteine and the closing phenylalanine or tryptophan. A D gene is named only where the DNA matches it firmly. Size tells how often a clone was seen (once, few, many) or the class of an expanded clone, and some rows leave it out.

d_call	clone_size	j_call	cdr3_length	v_call	cdr3_nt	cdr3_aa
TRBD1	few	TRBJ1-2	12	TRBV6-5	TGTGCCAGCAGTAACAGGGGGGATGGCTACACCTTC	CASSNRGDGYTF
TRBD1	-	TRBJ2-3	17	TRBV9	TGTGCCAGCAGCGTAGGTGTGTCAGGGGGCTTGACAGATACGCAGTATTTT	CASSVGVSGGLTDTQYF
TRBD1	-	TRBJ1-1	14	TRBV6-5	TGTGCCAGCAAGAGAGACAGGGGGCTAACTGAAGCTTTCTTT	CASKRDRGLTEAFF
TRBD2	-	TRBJ2-3	16	TRBV5-6	TGTGCCAGCAGCTTGGAGGGACTAGCGGTTTCAGATACGCAGTATTTT	CASSLEGLAVSDTQYF
-	-	TRBJ1-6	13	TRBV4-1	TGCGCCAGCAGCCAAGAGGCGGGTTCACCCCTCCACTTT	CASSQEAGSPLHF
-	-	TRBJ2-7	16	TRBV7-9	TGTGCCAGCAGCTTAGCGGGTAGCGCGTCCCCCTACGAGCAGTACTTC	CASSLAGSASPYEQYF
TRBD2	-	TRBJ2-1	18	TRBV9	TGTGCCAGCAGCGTAAATGCGCGGGAGCAGTTGGGAACCAATGAGCAGTTCTTC	CASSVNAREQLGTNEQFF
-	-	TRBJ1-2	12	TRBV6-1	TGTGCCACCAAGGACGGACTCTATGGCTACACCTTC	CATKDGLYGYTF
-	-	TRBJ2-6	16	TRBV27	TGTGCCAGCAGTTTATCCTTTCAGGCTGGGGCCAGCGTCCTGACTTTC	CASSLSFQAGASVLTF
-	-	TRBJ2-5	14	TRBV7-2	TGTGCCAGCAGCGAATCAGGGTTTCAAGAGACCCAGTACTTC	CASSESGFQETQYF
TRBD2	few	TRBJ2-7	15	TRBV18	TGTGCCAGCTCTCGTCCGACTAGCGCTTCCTACGAGCAGTACTTC	CASSRPTSASYEQYF
-	-	TRBJ1-1	14	TRBV29-1	TGCAGCGTTGACTTAGGGGTCTTGAACACTGAAGCTTTCTTT	CSVDLGVLNTEAFF
TRBD2	once	TRBJ2-1	15	TRBV9	TGTGCCAGCAGCTCTAGCGGGAGTTCCTACAATGAGCAGTTCTTC	CASSSSGSSYNEQFF
-	-	TRBJ1-3	14	TRBV5-6	TGTGCCAGCAGCTTGTCCAGCTCTGGAAACACCATATATTTT	CASSLSSSGNTIYF
TRBD2	-	TRBJ2-3	17	TRBV4-1	TGCGCCAGCAGCCCGTTGGCAAGCGGGAGGGGGACAGATACGCAGTATTTT	CASSPLASGRGTDTQYF
-	few	TRBJ1-1	14	TRBV5-4	TGTGCCAGCAGCTTGTCAGGGAGGGGAACTGAAGCTTTCTTT	CASSLSGRGTEAFF
-	-	TRBJ1-2	14	TRBV5-4	TGTGCCAGCAGCTTGAATCGGGGATTGAATGGCTACACCTTC	CASSLNRGLNGYTF
-	-	TRBJ2-1	16	TRBV9	TGTGCCAGCAGCGCTTTCGGGGGTGGGTCCTACAATGAGCAGTTCTTC	CASSAFGGGSYNEQFF
-	-	TRBJ1-1	15	TRBV6-6	TGTGCCAGCACTTCGGACACGGCCTCGAACACTGAAGCTTTCTTT	CASTSDTASNTEAFF
-	-	TRBJ2-1	16	TRBV6-1	TGTGCCAGCAGTGCCCGAGGGGGTCGCTCCTACAATGAGCAGTTCTTC	CASSARGGRSYNEQFF
-	-	TRBJ2-1	17	TRBV19	TGTGCCAGTAGTATAGATTCCAACCCCAGCTCCTACAATGAGCAGTTCTTC	CASSIDSNPSSYNEQFF